This T cell receptor (beta chain) originates from a study of blood T cells in healthy people across ages. There are a few counts of this clonotype. The CDR3 loop spans 15 amino acids. V lost 4 bases to trimming and J lost 8 bases, with 20 bases between them. It was with a sample-barcoded 5' primer and a J-beta primer mix that a second PCR of roughly 7 to 11 cycles was run. MiXCR was run by TCRdb on the 5' RACE reads, yielding one entry per CDR3 protein. In the table there are 1.5 million to 2 million distinct CDR3 sequences, approximately 28% of which are singletons. The chain joins TRBV12-3 or TRBV12-4 to TRBJ1-2; possibly TRBD1 for D (6 bases). Source material: blood. The TCR sequence derives from a woman in her twenties or thirties in good health. The CDR3 reads CASSSARKGVAGYTF. The DNA for the CDR3 is TGTGCCAGCAGTTCCGCCAGGAAGGGGGTAGCCGGCTACACCTTC.